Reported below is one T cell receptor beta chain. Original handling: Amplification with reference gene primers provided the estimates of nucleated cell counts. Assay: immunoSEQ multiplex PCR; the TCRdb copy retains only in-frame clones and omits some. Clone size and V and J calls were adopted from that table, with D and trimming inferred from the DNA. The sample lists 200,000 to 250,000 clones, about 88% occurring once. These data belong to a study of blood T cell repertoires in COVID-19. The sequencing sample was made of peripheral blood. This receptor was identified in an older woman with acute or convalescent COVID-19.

The CDR3 spells CASSLSAQGNYGYTF. In nucleotides, the CDR3 is TGTGCCAGCAGTTTATCGGCACAGGGGAACTATGGCTACACCTTC. The chain couples TRBV27 to TRBJ1-2; TRBD1 matches at 7 bases. CDR3 size: 15 residues. With 0 bases clipped from V and 2 bases from J, the junction kept 3 bases outside the gene matches. The germline V gene encodes CDR1 MNHEY and CDR2 SMNVEV (reference sequence).